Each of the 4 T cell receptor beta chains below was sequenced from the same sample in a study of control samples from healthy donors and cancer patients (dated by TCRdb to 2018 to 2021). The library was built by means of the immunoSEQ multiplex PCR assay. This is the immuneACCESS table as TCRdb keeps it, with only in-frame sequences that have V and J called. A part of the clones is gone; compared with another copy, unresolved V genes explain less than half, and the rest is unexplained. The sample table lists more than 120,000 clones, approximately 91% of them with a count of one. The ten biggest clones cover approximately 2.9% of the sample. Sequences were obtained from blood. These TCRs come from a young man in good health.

Here the CDR3 reads CASSEGGTTQYF. The CDR3 DNA follows: TGTGCCAGCAGCGAGGGTGGGACGACGCAGTATTTT. The chain recombines TRBV9 with TRBJ2-3, with D perhaps matching TRBD1 or TRBD2 (5 bases each). Germline V CDR1 and CDR2: SGDLS, YYNGEE. The V end lost 3 bases, the J end lost 9 bases, and 11 bases lay between the germline ends. This CDR3 spans 12 amino acids.

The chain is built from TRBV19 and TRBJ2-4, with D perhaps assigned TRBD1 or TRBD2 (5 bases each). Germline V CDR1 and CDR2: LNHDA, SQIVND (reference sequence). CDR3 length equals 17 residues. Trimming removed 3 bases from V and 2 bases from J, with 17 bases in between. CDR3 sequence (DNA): TGTGCCAGTAGTATGGGGGAGTGGCAGCCGCCCAAAAACATTCAGTACTTC. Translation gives CASSMGEWQPPKNIQYF.

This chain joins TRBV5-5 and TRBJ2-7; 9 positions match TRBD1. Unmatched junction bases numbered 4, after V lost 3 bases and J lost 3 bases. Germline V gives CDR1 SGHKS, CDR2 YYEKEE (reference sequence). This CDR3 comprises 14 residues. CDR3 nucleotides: TGTGCCAGCAGCTCCGGGACAGGGAGCTACGAGCAGTACTTC. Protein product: CASSSGTGSYEQYF.

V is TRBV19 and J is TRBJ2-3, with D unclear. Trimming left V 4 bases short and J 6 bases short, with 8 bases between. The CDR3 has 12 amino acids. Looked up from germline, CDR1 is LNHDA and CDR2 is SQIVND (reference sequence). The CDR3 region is CASSNGLDTQYF. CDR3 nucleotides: TGTGCCAGTAGTAATGGTCTCGATACGCAGTATTTT.